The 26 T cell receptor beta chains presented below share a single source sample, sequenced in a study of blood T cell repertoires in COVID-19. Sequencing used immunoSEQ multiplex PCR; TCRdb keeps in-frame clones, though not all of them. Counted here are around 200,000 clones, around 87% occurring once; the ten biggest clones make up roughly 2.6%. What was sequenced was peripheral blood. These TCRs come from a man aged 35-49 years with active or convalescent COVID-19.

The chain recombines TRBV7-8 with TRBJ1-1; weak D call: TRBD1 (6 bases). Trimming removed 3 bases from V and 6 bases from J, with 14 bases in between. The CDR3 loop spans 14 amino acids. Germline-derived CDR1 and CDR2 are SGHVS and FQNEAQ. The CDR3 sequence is CASSLLAPGAEAFF. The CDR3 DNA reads TGTGCCAGCAGCTTGTTAGCCCCAGGGGCTGAAGCTTTCTTT.

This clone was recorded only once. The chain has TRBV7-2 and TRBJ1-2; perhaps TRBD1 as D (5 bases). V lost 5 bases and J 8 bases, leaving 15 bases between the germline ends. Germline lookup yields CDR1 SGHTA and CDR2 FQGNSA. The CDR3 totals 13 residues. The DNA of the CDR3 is TGTGCCAGCAGCCCTTCGGGGGAAGAAGGCTACACCTTC. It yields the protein CASSPSGEEGYTF.

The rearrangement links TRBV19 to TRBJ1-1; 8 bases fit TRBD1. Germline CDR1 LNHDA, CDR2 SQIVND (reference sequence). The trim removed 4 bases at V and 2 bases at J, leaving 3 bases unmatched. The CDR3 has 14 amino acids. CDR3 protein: CASSRGQENTEAFF. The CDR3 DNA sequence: TGTGCCAGTAGTAGGGGACAGGAAAACACTGAAGCTTTCTTT.

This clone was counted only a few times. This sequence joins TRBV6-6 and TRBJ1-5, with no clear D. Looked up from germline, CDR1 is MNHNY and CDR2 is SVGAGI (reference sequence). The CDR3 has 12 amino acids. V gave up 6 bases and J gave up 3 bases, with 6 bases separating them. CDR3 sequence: CASSQINQPQHF. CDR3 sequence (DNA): TGTGCCAGCAGCCAGATCAATCAGCCCCAGCATTTT.

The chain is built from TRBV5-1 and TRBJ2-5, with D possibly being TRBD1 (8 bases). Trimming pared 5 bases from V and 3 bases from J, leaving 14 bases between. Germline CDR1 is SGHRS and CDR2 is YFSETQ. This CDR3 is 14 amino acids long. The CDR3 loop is CASRATGGEETQYF. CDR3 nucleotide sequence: TGCGCCAGCAGAGCCACAGGGGGGGAAGAGACCCAGTACTTC.

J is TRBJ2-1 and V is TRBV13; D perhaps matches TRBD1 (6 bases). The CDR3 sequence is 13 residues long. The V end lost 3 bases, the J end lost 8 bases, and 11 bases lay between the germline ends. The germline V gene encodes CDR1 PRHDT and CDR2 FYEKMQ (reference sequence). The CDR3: CASSFTGSHEQFF. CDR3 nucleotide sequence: TGTGCCAGCAGCTTCACAGGGTCGCATGAGCAGTTCTTC.

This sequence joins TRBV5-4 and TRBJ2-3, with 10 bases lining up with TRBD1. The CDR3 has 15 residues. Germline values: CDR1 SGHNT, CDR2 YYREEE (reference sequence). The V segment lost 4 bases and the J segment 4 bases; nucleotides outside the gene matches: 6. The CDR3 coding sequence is TGTGCCAGCAGCCAGGGACAGGGGATCGCAGATACGCAGTATTTT. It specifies CASSQGQGIADTQYF.

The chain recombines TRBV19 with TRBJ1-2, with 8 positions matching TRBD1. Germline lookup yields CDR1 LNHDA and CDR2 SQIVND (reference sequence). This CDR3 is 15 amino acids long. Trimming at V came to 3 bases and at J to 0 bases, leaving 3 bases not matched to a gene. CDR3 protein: CASSIPGQANYGYTF. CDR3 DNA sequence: TGTGCCAGTAGTATTCCGGGACAGGCTAACTATGGCTACACCTTC. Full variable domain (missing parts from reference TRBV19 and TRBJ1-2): DGGITQSPKYLFRKEGQNVTLSCEQNLNHDAMYWYRQDPGQGLRLIYYSQIVNDFQKGDIAEGYSVSREKKESFPLTVTSAQKNPTAFYLCASSIPGQANYGYTFGSGTRLTVV.

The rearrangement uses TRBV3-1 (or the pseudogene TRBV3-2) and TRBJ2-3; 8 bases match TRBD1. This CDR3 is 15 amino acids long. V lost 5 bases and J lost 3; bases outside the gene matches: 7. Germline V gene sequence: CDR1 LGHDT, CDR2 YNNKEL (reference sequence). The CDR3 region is CASSLGQASTDTQYF. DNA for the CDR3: TGTGCCAGCAGCTTGGGACAGGCTTCAACAGATACGCAGTATTTT.

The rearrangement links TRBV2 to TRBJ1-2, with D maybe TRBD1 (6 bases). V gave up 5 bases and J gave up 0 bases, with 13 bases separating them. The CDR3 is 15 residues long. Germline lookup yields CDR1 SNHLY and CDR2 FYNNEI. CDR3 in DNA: TGTGCCAGCAGTCCCCTCCGGACAGCTAACTATGGCTACACCTTC. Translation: CASSPLRTANYGYTF.

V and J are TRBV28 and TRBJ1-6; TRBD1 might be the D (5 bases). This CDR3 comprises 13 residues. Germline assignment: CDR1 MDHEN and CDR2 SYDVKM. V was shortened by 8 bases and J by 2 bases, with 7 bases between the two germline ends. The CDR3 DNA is TGTGCCAGCGTCAGGGCCTATAATTCACCCCTCCACTTT. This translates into CASVRAYNSPLHF.

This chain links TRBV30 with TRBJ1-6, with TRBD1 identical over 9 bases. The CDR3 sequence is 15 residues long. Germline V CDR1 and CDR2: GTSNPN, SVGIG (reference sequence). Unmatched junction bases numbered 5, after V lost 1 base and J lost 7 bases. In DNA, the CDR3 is TGTGCCTGGAGTGGGGCGACAGGGGGGAATTCACCCCTCCACTTT. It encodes CAWSGATGGNSPLHF.

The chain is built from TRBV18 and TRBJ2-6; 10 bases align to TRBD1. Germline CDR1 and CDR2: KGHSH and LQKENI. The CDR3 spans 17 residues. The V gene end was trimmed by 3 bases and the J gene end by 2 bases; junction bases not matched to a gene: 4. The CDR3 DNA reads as TGTGCCAGCTCACCTGACAGGGGGCGTGCTGGGGCCAACGTCCTGACTTTC. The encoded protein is CASSPDRGRAGANVLTF.

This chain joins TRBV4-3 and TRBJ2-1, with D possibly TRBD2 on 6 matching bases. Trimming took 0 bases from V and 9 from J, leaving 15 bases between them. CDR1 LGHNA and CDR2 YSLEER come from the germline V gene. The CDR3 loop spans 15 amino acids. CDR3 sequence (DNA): TGCGCCAGCAGCCAAGATTATGGAGGGTCGGGTGAGCAGTTCTTC. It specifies CASSQDYGGSGEQFF.

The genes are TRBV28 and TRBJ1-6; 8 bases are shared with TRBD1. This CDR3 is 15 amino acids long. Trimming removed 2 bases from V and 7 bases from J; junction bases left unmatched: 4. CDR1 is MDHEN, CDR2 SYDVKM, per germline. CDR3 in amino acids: CASSLVTGVNSPLHF. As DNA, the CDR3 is TGTGCCAGCAGTTTAGTGACAGGGGTGAATTCACCCCTCCACTTT.

The CDR3 spells CASSLALSGGGQETQYF. CDR3 DNA sequence: TGTGCCAGCAGCTTAGCTCTTAGCGGGGGGGGTCAAGAGACCCAGTACTTC. The chain recombines TRBV7-2 with TRBJ2-5, with 11 bases identical to TRBD2. CDR1 SGHTA and CDR2 FQGNSA come from the germline V gene. The V and J ends lost 0 bases and 2 bases, in that order; junction bases with no gene match: 5. CDR3 length: 17 amino acids.

The CDR3 spells CASSLDNNYGYTF. The CDR3 DNA follows: TGTGCCAGCAGTCTCGACAATAACTATGGCTACACCTTC. The chain uses TRBV6-5 and TRBJ1-2; D not resolved. V gave up 5 bases and J gave up 1 base, with 8 bases separating them. This CDR3 has 13 residues. The germline V gene encodes CDR1 MNHEY and CDR2 SVGAGI.

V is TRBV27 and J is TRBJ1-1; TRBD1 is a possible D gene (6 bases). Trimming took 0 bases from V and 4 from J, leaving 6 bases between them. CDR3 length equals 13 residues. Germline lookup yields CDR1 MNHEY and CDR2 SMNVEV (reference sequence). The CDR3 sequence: CASSLSGGTEAFF. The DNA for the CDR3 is TGTGCCAGCAGTTTATCAGGGGGCACTGAAGCTTTCTTT.

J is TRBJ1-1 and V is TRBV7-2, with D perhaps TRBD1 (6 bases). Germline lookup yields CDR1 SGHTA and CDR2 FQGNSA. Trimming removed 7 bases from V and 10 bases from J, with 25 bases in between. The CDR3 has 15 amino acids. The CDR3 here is CASIRGGLSTGTAFF. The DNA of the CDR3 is TGTGCCAGCATCCGCGGGGGGCTGTCGACGGGGACAGCTTTCTTT.

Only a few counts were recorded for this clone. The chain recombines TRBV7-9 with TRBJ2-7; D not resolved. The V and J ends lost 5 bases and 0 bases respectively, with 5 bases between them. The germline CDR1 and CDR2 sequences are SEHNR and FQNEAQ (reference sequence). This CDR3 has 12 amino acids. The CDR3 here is CASSLSSYEQYF. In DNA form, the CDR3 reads TGTGCCAGCAGCCTAAGCTCCTACGAGCAGTACTTC.

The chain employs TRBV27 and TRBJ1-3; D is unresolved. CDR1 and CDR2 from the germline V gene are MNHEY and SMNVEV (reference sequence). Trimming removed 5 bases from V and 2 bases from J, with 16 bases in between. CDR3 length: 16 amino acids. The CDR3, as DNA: TGTGCCAGCAGTCTCCCTCCTTCTCCCCCTGGAAACACCATATATTTT. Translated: CASSLPPSPPGNTIYF.

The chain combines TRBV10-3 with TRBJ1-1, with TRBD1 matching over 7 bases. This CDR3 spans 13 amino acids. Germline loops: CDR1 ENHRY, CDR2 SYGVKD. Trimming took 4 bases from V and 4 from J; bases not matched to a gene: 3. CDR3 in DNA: TGTGCCATCAGTGGGACAGGAACCACTGAAGCTTTCTTT. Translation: CAISGTGTTEAFF.

CDR3 residues: CASSPDSGTEAFF. CDR3 DNA: TGTGCCAGCAGCCCTGATAGCGGGACAGAAGCTTTCTTT. The chain uses TRBV11-3 and TRBJ1-1; a weak D match, TRBD1 (6 bases). The CDR3 has 13 residues. Germline CDR1 SGHNT, CDR2 YENEEA. V lost 5 bases, J lost 8 bases, and 15 bases lay in between.

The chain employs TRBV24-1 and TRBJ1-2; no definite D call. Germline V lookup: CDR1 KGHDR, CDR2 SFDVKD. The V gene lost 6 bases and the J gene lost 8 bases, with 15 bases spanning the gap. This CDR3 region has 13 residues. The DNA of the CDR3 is TGTGCCACCAGTTCAGGCTTCGTGGAAGGCTACACCTTC. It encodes CATSSGFVEGYTF.

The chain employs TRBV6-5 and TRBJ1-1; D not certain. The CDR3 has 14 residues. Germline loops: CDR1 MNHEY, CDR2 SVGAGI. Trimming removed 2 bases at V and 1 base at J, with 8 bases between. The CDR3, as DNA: TGTGCCAGCAGTTACGCGTTTGGGAACACTGAAGCTTTCTTT. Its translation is CASSYAFGNTEAFF.

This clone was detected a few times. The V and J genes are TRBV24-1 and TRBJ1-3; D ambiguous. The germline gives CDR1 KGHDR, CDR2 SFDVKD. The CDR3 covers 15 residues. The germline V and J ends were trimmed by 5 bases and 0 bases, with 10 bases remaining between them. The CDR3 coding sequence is TGTGCCACCAGTGTCCCCGGGATCTCTGGAAACACCATATATTTT. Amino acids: CATSVPGISGNTIYF.